This is a list of T cell receptor beta chains from one sample in a study of blood T cells in healthy people across ages. TCRdb independently ran MiXCR on the 5' RACE reads; one entry per CDR3 protein. Found here are around 970,000 distinct CDR3 sequences, around 54% of them singletons; the top ten hold around a fifth. The sample consisted of blood. These receptors were collected from a woman between 55 and 75 years old in good health. Each CDR3 is given with its conserved first and last residue. The order of the fields is D gene, V gene, clone size, J gene, CDR3 DNA, CDR3 protein. The D gene is left open where the match is weak. For some rows the clone size is stated as once, few or many, or as a class when expanded; others skip it.

d_gene: NA; v_gene: TRBV3-1; abundance: NA; j_gene: TRBJ2-7; CDR3nt: TGTGCCAGCAGCCAAGACTTTAGTCACCTCTACGAGCAGTACTTC; CDR3aa: CASSQDFSHLYEQYF
d_gene: NA; v_gene: TRBV28; abundance: NA; j_gene: TRBJ1-1; CDR3nt: TGTGCCAGCAGTCGGGTTTTGGGGTGGACTGAAGCTTTCTTT; CDR3aa: CASSRVLGWTEAFF
d_gene: TRBD2; v_gene: TRBV2; abundance: NA; j_gene: TRBJ2-3; CDR3nt: TGTGCCAGTGAGCGGGACAGCACAGATACGCAGTATTTT; CDR3aa: CASERDSTDTQYF
d_gene: NA; v_gene: TRBV30; abundance: NA; j_gene: TRBJ1-4; CDR3nt: TGTGCCTGGAAGGGGCCGGACCGTGAAAAACTGTTTTTT; CDR3aa: CAWKGPDREKLFF
d_gene: NA; v_gene: TRBV14; abundance: NA; j_gene: TRBJ2-7; CDR3nt: TGTGCCAGCAGCCAAGGTGGGAGCATCCACGAGCAGTACTTC; CDR3aa: CASSQGGSIHEQYF
d_gene: NA; v_gene: TRBV5-6; abundance: few; j_gene: TRBJ2-7; CDR3nt: TGTGCCAGCAGCCAACAGGGCCACCCCTACGAGCAGTACTTC; CDR3aa: CASSQQGHPYEQYF
d_gene: NA; v_gene: TRBV12-3/TRBV12-4; abundance: many; j_gene: TRBJ1-5; CDR3nt: TGTGCCAGCAGTTTAGCGCGGAGTCAGCCCCAGCATTTT; CDR3aa: CASSLARSQPQHF
d_gene: NA; v_gene: TRBV6-1; abundance: once; j_gene: TRBJ2-3; CDR3nt: TGTGCCAGCAGTAGAGGTGACGTCTTTAGGGATCCAGATACGCAGTATTTT; CDR3aa: CASSRGDVFRDPDTQYF
d_gene: NA; v_gene: TRBV10-3; abundance: NA; j_gene: TRBJ1-1; CDR3nt: TGTGCCATCAGTGAAGGTGGGGTTAAGCCTGAAGCTTTCTTT; CDR3aa: CAISEGGVKPEAFF
d_gene: NA; v_gene: TRBV28; abundance: NA; j_gene: TRBJ1-4; CDR3nt: TGTGCCAGCAGCGATGGGGCCATTTATGCAACTAATGAAAAACTGTTTTTT; CDR3aa: CASSDGAIYATNEKLFF
d_gene: TRBD1; v_gene: TRBV4-1; abundance: few; j_gene: TRBJ2-7; CDR3nt: TGCGCCAGCAGCCAAGATCTTCTTGAGGGGGCTTGGGTGAAGGCCTCGGCGAGCTCCTACGAGCAGTACTTC; CDR3aa: CASSQDLLEGAWVKASASSYEQYF
d_gene: TRBD2; v_gene: TRBV3-1; abundance: NA; j_gene: TRBJ2-1; CDR3nt: TGTGCCAGCAGGTCCGACTTCAGCGGGGGGAGCGATGAGCAGTTCTTC; CDR3aa: CASRSDFSGGSDEQFF
d_gene: TRBD2; v_gene: TRBV28; abundance: NA; j_gene: TRBJ2-7; CDR3nt: TGTGCCAGCAGTTTGAGCCGAGCGGGAATCTACGAGCAGTACTTC; CDR3aa: CASSLSRAGIYEQYF
d_gene: NA; v_gene: TRBV7-3; abundance: few; j_gene: TRBJ2-1; CDR3nt: TGTGCCAGCAGCTCATCCCCCCGGACTGACTCCTACAATGAGCAGTTCTTC; CDR3aa: CASSSSPRTDSYNEQFF
d_gene: NA; v_gene: TRBV7-9; abundance: once; j_gene: TRBJ1-5; CDR3nt: TGTGCCAGCAGCTTAGAGGGACACCAGTATCAGCCCCAGCATTTT; CDR3aa: CASSLEGHQYQPQHF
d_gene: NA; v_gene: TRBV15; abundance: NA; j_gene: TRBJ1-4; CDR3nt: TGTGCCACCAGCAGAGATTTTGCAGCAACTAATGAAAAACTGTTTTTT; CDR3aa: CATSRDFAATNEKLFF
d_gene: NA; v_gene: TRBV28; abundance: NA; j_gene: TRBJ1-2; CDR3nt: TGTGCCAGCAGGGGCGGGGCAGATAACTATGGCTACACCTTC; CDR3aa: CASRGGADNYGYTF
d_gene: NA; v_gene: TRBV20-1; abundance: NA; j_gene: TRBJ1-6; CDR3nt: TGCAGTGTTATGGGCAGGGGAAATTCACCCCTCCACTTT; CDR3aa: CSVMGRGNSPLHF
d_gene: TRBD1; v_gene: TRBV9; abundance: NA; j_gene: TRBJ2-2; CDR3nt: TGTGCCAGCAGCCCCGGGACAGGGAACACCGGGGAGCTGTTTTTT; CDR3aa: CASSPGTGNTGELFF
d_gene: NA; v_gene: TRBV20-1; abundance: NA; j_gene: TRBJ1-3; CDR3nt: TGCAGTGCTAGAGGGCAGAGCTCTGGAAACACCATATATTTT; CDR3aa: CSARGQSSGNTIYF
d_gene: TRBD1; v_gene: TRBV6-6; abundance: NA; j_gene: TRBJ2-3; CDR3nt: TGTGCCAGTACCCCCAGGGGGTCTAGCACAGATACGCAGTATTTT; CDR3aa: CASTPRGSSTDTQYF
d_gene: TRBD1; v_gene: TRBV5-8; abundance: once; j_gene: TRBJ1-5; CDR3nt: TGTGCCAGCAGCCAGGGGACAGGGGGGGGTCAGCCCCAGCATTTT; CDR3aa: CASSQGTGGGQPQHF
d_gene: NA; v_gene: TRBV29-1; abundance: NA; j_gene: TRBJ2-7; CDR3nt: TGCAGCGCAGTCCGGGACACGTCAGCCTACGAGCAGTACTTC; CDR3aa: CSAVRDTSAYEQYF
d_gene: NA; v_gene: TRBV28; abundance: NA; j_gene: TRBJ2-7; CDR3nt: TGTGCCAGCAGGTCGGAGGGTTTATACTACGAGCAGTACTTC; CDR3aa: CASRSEGLYYEQYF
d_gene: NA; v_gene: TRBV27; abundance: NA; j_gene: TRBJ2-3; CDR3nt: TGTGCCAGCAACCCTATGGGGCAGGGTATAACAGATACGCAGTATTTT; CDR3aa: CASNPMGQGITDTQYF
d_gene: TRBD2; v_gene: TRBV20-1; abundance: NA; j_gene: TRBJ2-1; CDR3nt: TGCAGTGCTAGCGGTAGCGGGATCGGGCTTGAGCAGTTCTTC; CDR3aa: CSASGSGIGLEQFF
d_gene: TRBD1; v_gene: TRBV3-1; abundance: few; j_gene: TRBJ2-5; CDR3nt: TGTGCCAGCAGCCAGCCCGACAGGGGTATTGAGACCCAGTACTTC; CDR3aa: CASSQPDRGIETQYF
d_gene: NA; v_gene: TRBV27; abundance: once; j_gene: TRBJ2-5; CDR3nt: TGTGCCAGCAGTTTTGCGGGGGCCGGGGAGACCCAGTACTTC; CDR3aa: CASSFAGAGETQYF
d_gene: NA; v_gene: TRBV20-1; abundance: few; j_gene: TRBJ2-2; CDR3nt: TGCAGTGCTAGCCTTCCGGGGAGAGGGGGATCCGGGGAGCTGTTTTTT; CDR3aa: CSASLPGRGGSGELFF
d_gene: TRBD2; v_gene: TRBV20-1; abundance: few; j_gene: TRBJ2-1; CDR3nt: TGCAGTGCTAGACTGGCTAGCGGGAGTTACAATGAGCAGTTCTTC; CDR3aa: CSARLASGSYNEQFF
d_gene: TRBD1; v_gene: TRBV20-1; abundance: NA; j_gene: TRBJ2-7; CDR3nt: TGCAGTGCTAAACCCTACGGGACAGGGTTCGAGCAGTACTTC; CDR3aa: CSAKPYGTGFEQYF
d_gene: TRBD2; v_gene: TRBV5-6; abundance: NA; j_gene: TRBJ2-3; CDR3nt: TGTGCCAGCAGCGGAAAAGTAGCGGGAGGGGCAGATACGCAGTATTTT; CDR3aa: CASSGKVAGGADTQYF
d_gene: NA; v_gene: TRBV6-5; abundance: NA; j_gene: TRBJ1-4; CDR3nt: TGTGCCAGCAGTTACTCGAAGGTGGGGGAAGGAGGTGATGAAAAACTGTTTTTT; CDR3aa: CASSYSKVGEGGDEKLFF
d_gene: NA; v_gene: TRBV4-1; abundance: NA; j_gene: TRBJ2-1; CDR3nt: TGCGCCAGCAGCCAAGATTCCCATAGCTCGGAGGTCGGGAATTGTCCGTTCTTC; CDR3aa: CASSQDSHSSEVGNCPFF
d_gene: TRBD1; v_gene: TRBV29-1; abundance: NA; j_gene: TRBJ1-2; CDR3nt: TGCAGCGTTGACGGCCTGGGACAGGGTAAAATCTATGGCTACACCTTC; CDR3aa: CSVDGLGQGKIYGYTF
d_gene: TRBD2; v_gene: TRBV7-8; abundance: NA; j_gene: TRBJ2-7; CDR3nt: TGTGCCAGCACCAGCAGAGTTAGGACTAGAGAAACATACGAGCAGTACTTC; CDR3aa: CASTSRVRTRETYEQYF
d_gene: NA; v_gene: TRBV25-1; abundance: NA; j_gene: TRBJ1-2; CDR3nt: TGTGCCAGCAGTGCCCTCCCACTCGGCTACACCTTC; CDR3aa: CASSALPLGYTF
d_gene: TRBD2; v_gene: TRBV20-1; abundance: NA; j_gene: TRBJ2-7; CDR3nt: TGCAGTGCTAGAGTCGTGGCTAGCGGCGTCTACGAGCAGTACTTC; CDR3aa: CSARVVASGVYEQYF
d_gene: NA; v_gene: TRBV24-1; abundance: few; j_gene: TRBJ2-3; CDR3nt: TGTGCCACCATGGCAGGGAGCACAGATACGCAGTATTTT; CDR3aa: CATMAGSTDTQYF
d_gene: TRBD1; v_gene: TRBV7-2; abundance: NA; j_gene: TRBJ2-6; CDR3nt: TGTGCCAGCAGCCTGCGGGACAGGGGCTCTGGGGCCAACGTCCTGACTTTC; CDR3aa: CASSLRDRGSGANVLTF
d_gene: NA; v_gene: TRBV30; abundance: NA; j_gene: TRBJ2-7; CDR3nt: TGTGCCTGGACCTCGCGGGGACATTGGGGGCAGTACTTC; CDR3aa: CAWTSRGHWGQYF
d_gene: TRBD2; v_gene: TRBV27; abundance: once; j_gene: TRBJ2-7; CDR3nt: TGTGCCGGCAGACTAGCGGGAGGTTCGCACTACGAGCAGTACTTC; CDR3aa: CAGRLAGGSHYEQYF
d_gene: NA; v_gene: TRBV6-1; abundance: NA; j_gene: TRBJ2-7; CDR3nt: TGTGCCAGCAGTGTTCAGGTCACCTCCTACGAGCAGTACTTC; CDR3aa: CASSVQVTSYEQYF
d_gene: NA; v_gene: TRBV6-2/TRBV6-3; abundance: once; j_gene: TRBJ1-5; CDR3nt: TGTGCCAGCAGTTACGTCCCGAGGCCCCAGCATTTT; CDR3aa: CASSYVPRPQHF
d_gene: NA; v_gene: TRBV13; abundance: NA; j_gene: TRBJ2-2; CDR3nt: TGTGCCAGCAGACCTCTTAACACCGGGGAGCTGTTTTTT; CDR3aa: CASRPLNTGELFF
d_gene: NA; v_gene: TRBV7-8; abundance: NA; j_gene: TRBJ1-5; CDR3nt: TGTGCCAGCAGCCCCGACAGTCGCAATCAGCCCCAGCATTTT; CDR3aa: CASSPDSRNQPQHF
d_gene: TRBD2; v_gene: TRBV3-1; abundance: NA; j_gene: TRBJ2-5; CDR3nt: TGTGCCAGCAGCCCCGGGACTAGCTATGGTATGGGGTGGGAGACCCAGTACTTC; CDR3aa: CASSPGTSYGMGWETQYF
d_gene: NA; v_gene: TRBV2; abundance: NA; j_gene: TRBJ1-4; CDR3nt: TGTGCCAGCACTTTTAGGGGAGAGGCAACTAATGAAAAACTGTTTTTT; CDR3aa: CASTFRGEATNEKLFF
d_gene: TRBD1; v_gene: TRBV5-6; abundance: NA; j_gene: TRBJ1-5; CDR3nt: TGTGCCAGCTGTCTCAGGGGGACACCCAATCAGCCCCAGCATTTT; CDR3aa: CASCLRGTPNQPQHF
d_gene: TRBD2; v_gene: TRBV27; abundance: once; j_gene: TRBJ2-7; CDR3nt: TGTGCCAGCGGCGCGGGAGGGTCCTACAATGAGCAGTACTTC; CDR3aa: CASGAGGSYNEQYF
d_gene: NA; v_gene: TRBV6-6; abundance: few; j_gene: TRBJ1-1; CDR3nt: TGTGCCAGCAGTTACTCGCTTTTAAACACTGAAGCTTTCTTT; CDR3aa: CASSYSLLNTEAFF
d_gene: TRBD2; v_gene: TRBV20-1; abundance: NA; j_gene: TRBJ2-1; CDR3nt: TGCAGTGCTAGAGTGCCTAGCGGGGTCTACAATGAGCAGTTCTTC; CDR3aa: CSARVPSGVYNEQFF
d_gene: TRBD1; v_gene: TRBV7-2; abundance: NA; j_gene: TRBJ1-1; CDR3nt: TGTGCCAGCAGCTCTCTGGGGACAGGCCGGAACACTGAAGCTTTCTTT; CDR3aa: CASSSLGTGRNTEAFF
d_gene: NA; v_gene: TRBV4-3; abundance: NA; j_gene: TRBJ2-6; CDR3nt: TGCGCCAGCAGCCAAGATCCGGGGCGAAGCTCTGGGGCCAACGTCCTGACTTTC; CDR3aa: CASSQDPGRSSGANVLTF
d_gene: NA; v_gene: TRBV28; abundance: NA; j_gene: TRBJ2-1; CDR3nt: TGTGCCAGCAGTTTACACAGCTTTCCAAATGAGCAGTTCTTC; CDR3aa: CASSLHSFPNEQFF
d_gene: NA; v_gene: TRBV3-1; abundance: NA; j_gene: TRBJ2-1; CDR3nt: TGTGCCAGCAGCCAAGTTACGCCGGGCCCCGGAGGGCAGTTCTTC; CDR3aa: CASSQVTPGPGGQFF
d_gene: NA; v_gene: TRBV3-1; abundance: few; j_gene: TRBJ1-1; CDR3nt: TGTGCCAGCAGCACCCGACAGATGAACACTGAAGCTTTCTTT; CDR3aa: CASSTRQMNTEAFF
d_gene: TRBD1; v_gene: TRBV28; abundance: NA; j_gene: TRBJ2-7; CDR3nt: TGTGCCAGCAGGAACTCGGGACAGGCCTACGAGCAGTACTTC; CDR3aa: CASRNSGQAYEQYF
d_gene: NA; v_gene: TRBV4-1; abundance: many; j_gene: TRBJ2-3; CDR3nt: TGCGCCAGCAGCCAATCTCTGTTGGTAGATACGCAGTATTTT; CDR3aa: CASSQSLLVDTQYF